This T cell receptor beta chain was found in a study of shared clonotypes between healthy human individuals. Study details: Used for every donor were three CD4 naive, three CD4 memory, two CD8 naive and one CD8 memory plate.

Study-wide results and caveats: The sharing of about 5% of naive CD4 clonotypes was seen across several donors.

CD8 cells classed as naive were CD45RO-negative and positively selected for CCR7, excluding terminally differentiated effector memory CD45RA+ cells. V was pared by 0 bases and J by 1 base, with 18 bases between. The CDR3 is 18 amino acids. Germline CDR1 reads SNHLY; CDR2 reads FYNNEI. Genomic DNA per cell subset filled all wells of several immunoSEQ plates. TCRdb keeps only in-frame clones here, not all; method: immunoSEQ multiplex PCR. The sample shows about 2.2 million clones, approximately 94% of them seen only once. A note on this clone: No antigen is known for it.

The TCR comes from a young man in good health. Some clones in this sample may be carry-over from other donors' samples. The gene calls are TRBV2 and TRBJ2-5; perhaps TRBD1 as D (5 bases). The sequenced material came from naive CD8+ T cells from PBMCs. This CDR3 reads CASSEALPWGRGQETQYF. DNA of the CDR3: TGTGCCAGCAGTGAAGCGCTTCCTTGGGGAAGGGGCCAAGAGACCCAGTACTTC.